This T cell receptor (beta chain) was identified during a study of shared clonotypes between healthy human individuals. Findings and caveats of the study: In general, naive subsets displayed greater estimated richness than memory subsets did. The small donor group covered limited genetic and exposure diversity. The four-donor shared clonotypes exceeded non-shared clonotypes in generation probability, with non-shared ones scoring lower.

Using 200 ng DNA, 32,000 or so T cell genomes, the sorted-subset replicate PCRs were run. Some clones are missing from TCRdb's copy, which holds only in-frame ones; the method was immunoSEQ multiplex PCR. This table has around 2.1 million clones, approximately 96% appearing once. As to this clone: No antigen is known for it.

Germline lookup yields CDR1 SNHLY and CDR2 FYNNEI. Trimming took 7 bases from V and 3 from J, leaving 3 bases between them. CDR3 length: 11 amino acids. The chain joins TRBV2 to TRBJ2-2; D not certain. This sequence was found in a young man in good health. Sequencing input: naive CD4+ T cells sorted from blood. Subset given: CD45RA+ positively selected. This CDR3 reads CASIDTGELFF. The CDR3 coding sequence is TGTGCCAGCATTGACACCGGGGAGCTGTTTTTT. Variable domain in full (rest from reference TRBV2 and TRBJ2-2): EPEVTQTPSHQVTQMGQEVILRCVPISNHLYFYWYRQILGQKVEFLVSFYNNEISEKSEIFDDQFSVERPDGSNFTLKIRSTKLEDSAMYFCASIDTGELFFGEGSRLTVL.